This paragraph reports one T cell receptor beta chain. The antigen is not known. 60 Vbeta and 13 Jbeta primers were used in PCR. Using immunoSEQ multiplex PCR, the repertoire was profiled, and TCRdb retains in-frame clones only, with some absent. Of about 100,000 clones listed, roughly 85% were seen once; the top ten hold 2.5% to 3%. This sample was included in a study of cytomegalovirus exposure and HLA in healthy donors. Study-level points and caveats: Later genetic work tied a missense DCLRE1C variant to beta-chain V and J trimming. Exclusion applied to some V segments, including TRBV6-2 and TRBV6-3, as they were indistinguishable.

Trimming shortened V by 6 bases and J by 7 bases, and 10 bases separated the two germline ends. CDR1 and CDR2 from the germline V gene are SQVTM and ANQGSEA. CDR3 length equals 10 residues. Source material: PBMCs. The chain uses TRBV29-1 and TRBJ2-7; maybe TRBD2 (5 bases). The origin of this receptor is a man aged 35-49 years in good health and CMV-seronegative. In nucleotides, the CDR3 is TGCAGCGTGGGAGTGGGGGAGCAGTACTTC. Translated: CSVGVGEQYF.